The 30 T cell receptor beta chains below come from one sample, sequenced in a study of blood T cell repertoires in COVID-19. Here immunoSEQ multiplex PCR was the method, and the copy in TCRdb shows in-frame clones only, minus some. Found here are a few hundred thousand clones, roughly 87% of them singletons; the top ten hold over 4.5%. Sequencing was performed on PBMCs or T cells enriched from blood (not recorded which). These receptors were collected from a woman aged 45 to 65 who had recovered from COVID-19.

The chain couples TRBV6-5 to TRBJ2-2; D remains ambiguous. Looked up from germline, CDR1 is MNHEY and CDR2 is SVGAGI. There are 14 residues in the CDR3. The V and J ends lost 6 bases and 1 base respectively, with 9 bases between them. This chain's CDR3 is CASRRPGNTGELFF. As DNA, the CDR3 is TGTGCCAGCAGAAGACCAGGGAACACCGGGGAGCTGTTTTTT.

The chain is built from TRBV19 and TRBJ1-2; D might be TRBD1 (6 bases). Germline V gives CDR1 LNHDA, CDR2 SQIVND (reference sequence). CDR3 size: 16 residues. V was pared by 6 bases and J by 2 bases, with 19 bases between. The CDR3 sequence is CASSRRSGVTNYGYTF. The CDR3 DNA is TGTGCCAGTAGCCGGCGTTCAGGGGTCACCAACTATGGCTACACCTTC.

V usage is TRBV4-2 and J usage is TRBJ2-7; TRBD2 matches at 11 bases. V lost 5 bases, J lost 9 bases, and 9 bases stayed unmatched. This CDR3 contains 14 residues. Germline V gives CDR1 LGHNA, CDR2 YNFKEQ. The CDR3 is CASSNSGRDPVQYF. CDR3 in DNA: TGTGCCAGCAGCAATAGCGGGAGGGATCCCGTGCAGTACTTC.

The chain joins TRBV6-2 or TRBV6-3 to TRBJ1-5; D is perhaps TRBD1 (6 bases). The CDR3 has 17 residues. The germline V and J ends were trimmed by 4 bases and 3 bases, with 19 bases remaining between them. Germline CDR1 reads MNHEY; CDR2 reads SVGEGT. This chain's CDR3 is CASSFLSGQTFNQPQHF. The CDR3 nucleotides are TGTGCCAGCAGTTTTTTATCCGGACAGACCTTCAATCAGCCCCAGCATTTT.

The rearrangement uses TRBV6-6 and TRBJ1-1; a weak D match, TRBD1 (5 bases). Trimming shortened V by 5 bases and J by 5 bases, and 15 bases separated the two germline ends. The CDR3 has 14 amino acids. Germline CDR1 is MNHNY and CDR2 is SVGAGI (reference sequence). The CDR3 DNA follows: TGTGCCAGCAGTCCCCGTGGGGGGAGGACTGAAGCTTTCTTT. It translates to CASSPRGGRTEAFF.

The V and J genes are TRBV27 and TRBJ1-6, with D perhaps TRBD1 (6 bases). The CDR3 consists of 16 residues. Germline V lookup: CDR1 MNHEY, CDR2 SMNVEV (reference sequence). Trimming took 5 bases from V and 7 from J, leaving 18 bases between them. CDR3 nucleotide sequence: TGTGCCAGCAGTCCACCCGTGGGACATCGGAATTCACCCCTCCACTTT. Translating gives CASSPPVGHRNSPLHF.

The chain links TRBV6-2 or TRBV6-3 to TRBJ1-2; D not resolved. V lost 6 bases, J lost 6 bases, and 17 bases lay in between. Germline V gene data show CDR1 as MNHEY and CDR2 as SVGEGT. The CDR3 is 14 amino acids. The CDR3 sequence: CASSRRGSWDGYTF. The CDR3 DNA reads TGTGCCAGCAGCCGACGAGGGTCTTGGGATGGCTACACCTTC.

This chain links TRBV7-8 with TRBJ1-1; D call uncertain. Germline CDR1 reads SGHVS; CDR2 reads FQNEAQ. V was shortened by 5 bases and J by 4 bases, with 11 bases between the two germline ends. This CDR3 is built from 13 residues. This CDR3 is CASSQRQATEAFF. The CDR3 DNA is TGTGCCAGCAGCCAGCGGCAGGCCACTGAAGCTTTCTTT.

V usage is TRBV7-8 and J usage is TRBJ1-4, with D possibly TRBD1 on 5 matching bases. Germline V lookup: CDR1 SGHVS, CDR2 FQNEAQ. V was clipped by 5 bases and J by 2 bases, with 12 bases between them. The CDR3 runs to 15 residues. The CDR3, as DNA: TGTGCCAGCAGCAGACTGGACAAGACTAATGAAAAACTGTTTTTT. Translation: CASSRLDKTNEKLFF.

This clone is a singleton in its sample. The CDR3 protein is CASSLTSGRSNEQFF. The CDR3 coding sequence is TGTGCCAGCTCCCTTACTAGCGGGAGGTCGAATGAGCAGTTCTTC. The chain is built from TRBV18 and TRBJ2-1; the match to TRBD2 covers 12 bases. This CDR3 spans 15 amino acids. The V gene end was trimmed by 6 bases and the J gene end by 7 bases; junction bases not matched to a gene: 7. Germline V lookup: CDR1 KGHSH, CDR2 LQKENI.

This clone turned up a few times. This chain connects TRBV7-9 to TRBJ2-3; 11 bases match TRBD2. The CDR3 is 16 amino acids. The junction had 8 bases not matched to a gene; V was cut back by 4 bases and J by 5 bases. Looked up from germline, CDR1 is SEHNR and CDR2 is FQNEAQ (reference sequence). The CDR3 protein is CASSSLLSGGGDTQYF. In nucleotides, the CDR3 is TGTGCCAGCAGCTCCCTCCTTAGCGGGGGGGGAGATACGCAGTATTTT.

This clone was seen once. This chain links TRBV29-1 with TRBJ1-4; D unresolved. The CDR3 consists of 15 residues. The V gene lost 1 base and the J gene lost 4 bases, with 13 bases spanning the gap. CDR1 and CDR2 (germline): SQVTM, ANQGSEA. CDR3 in DNA: TGCAGCGTTGAAGTGGGCGGGCAGAGTAATGAAAAACTGTTTTTT. This gives the protein CSVEVGGQSNEKLFF. Full variable domain (remainder filled in from reference TRBV29-1 and TRBJ1-4): SAVISQKPSRDICQRGTSLTIQCQVDSQVTMMFWYRQQPGQSLTLIATANQGSEATYESGFVIDKFPISRPNLTFSTLTVSNMSPEDSSIYLCSVEVGGQSNEKLFFGSGTQLSVL.

This clone was seen only once. The J gene is TRBJ1-1, the V gene TRBV11-3; D may be TRBD1 (5 bases). The CDR3 spans 12 residues. Looked up from germline, CDR1 is SGHNT and CDR2 is YENEEA. Trimming stripped 2 bases from V and 5 bases from J, with 6 bases between. This CDR3 is CASSLRGTEAFF. The CDR3 bases are TGTGCCAGCAGCTTAAGGGGAACTGAAGCTTTCTTT.

The chain uses TRBV30 and TRBJ1-3, with unresolved D. Per germline, CDR1 GTSNPN and CDR2 SVGIG (reference sequence). Trimming removed 2 bases from V and 13 bases from J, with 12 bases in between. The CDR3 contains 11 residues. The CDR3 bases are TGTGCCTGGAGTATGGACTCGCGGATATATTTT. This gives the protein CAWSMDSRIYF.

The chain uses TRBV30 and TRBJ2-7; no clear D. The CDR3 loop spans 13 amino acids. Germline-derived CDR1 and CDR2 are GTSNPN and SVGIG (reference sequence). The V end lost 0 bases, the J end lost 0 bases, and 6 bases lay between the germline ends. The CDR3 bases are TGTGCCTGGAGTGTACTCATCTCCTACGAGCAGTACTTC. Translating gives CAWSVLISYEQYF.

This clone showed up just a few times. The chain links TRBV6-5 to TRBJ2-3; possibly TRBD1 for D (5 bases). The V end was cut by 7 bases, the J end by 3 bases, with 11 bases between. Germline CDR1 MNHEY, CDR2 SVGAGI. CDR3 size: 13 residues. CDR3 amino acids: CASKAGLTDTQYF. CDR3 bases: TGTGCCAGCAAGGCAGGGTTGACAGATACGCAGTATTTT.

The V call is TRBV19, the J call TRBJ2-7, with D possibly matching TRBD2 (6 bases). Germline CDR1 and CDR2: LNHDA and SQIVND (reference sequence). CDR3 size: 15 residues. V gave up 2 bases and J gave up 1 base, with 12 bases separating them. The CDR3 sequence is CASSISAGTSYEQYF. CDR3 coding DNA: TGTGCCAGTAGTATATCGGCGGGGACTTCCTACGAGCAGTACTTC.

The chain uses TRBV27 and TRBJ2-7; D possibly corresponds to TRBD2 (5 bases). This CDR3 has 12 residues. V was cut by 6 bases and J by 7 bases, with 13 bases left in between. Germline lookup yields CDR1 MNHEY and CDR2 SMNVEV (reference sequence). Here the CDR3 DNA reads TGTGCCAGCAGCGGTCTTCCGGGGGAGCAGTACTTC. It translates to CASSGLPGEQYF.

This clone was seen only once. The gene calls are TRBV19 and TRBJ1-1, with TRBD1 matching 7 bases. The CDR3 is made up of 15 amino acids. In germline, CDR1 is LNHDA, CDR2 SQIVND (reference sequence). J was trimmed by 3 bases and V by 6 bases; bases with no gene match: 10. This chain's CDR3 is CASRDRPPADTEAFF. In nucleotides, the CDR3 is TGTGCCAGTAGGGACAGGCCTCCCGCTGACACTGAAGCTTTCTTT.

The V and J genes are TRBV6-6 and TRBJ2-1, with D possibly matching TRBD1 (5 bases). Deletions cut 5 bases from V and 2 bases from J, with 13 bases between. The germline V gene has CDR1 MNHNY and CDR2 SVGAGI (reference sequence). This CDR3 contains 15 residues. CDR3: CASSPRVIAYNEQFF. The CDR3 DNA sequence: TGTGCCAGCAGTCCCAGGGTTATCGCCTACAATGAGCAGTTCTTC.

The chain employs TRBV19 and TRBJ1-2; D gene uncertain. The CDR3 loop spans 16 amino acids. With 0 bases removed from V and 6 bases from J, the gap between germline ends came to 17 bases. CDR1 is LNHDA and CDR2 is SQIVND in the germline V gene (reference sequence). CDR3 coding DNA: TGTGCCAGTAGTATAGATACCCGACGAGCGCTTAATGGCTACACCTTC. Protein sequence: CASSIDTRRALNGYTF.

V usage is TRBV5-4 and J usage is TRBJ1-1, with D tentatively TRBD1 (5 bases). The V end was cut by 5 bases, the J end by 5 bases, with 13 bases between. CDR1 is SGHNT, CDR2 YYREEE, per germline (reference sequence). This CDR3 is 13 amino acids long. This chain's CDR3 is CASSNPRDTEAFF. CDR3 nucleotide sequence: TGTGCCAGCAGTAACCCCAGGGATACTGAAGCTTTCTTT.

This clone was observed a single time. The V gene is TRBV9, the J gene TRBJ2-3, with 8 bases identical to TRBD1. Germline CDR1 SGDLS, CDR2 YYNGEE. The CDR3 extends over 17 amino acids. V gave up 4 bases and J gave up 6 bases; unmatched junction bases: 16. CDR3 sequence: CASSPAAGGSSVDTQYF. The CDR3 bases are TGTGCCAGCAGCCCTGCCGCAGGGGGCTCTTCTGTCGATACGCAGTATTTT.

This clone was recorded once. The V gene is TRBV18, the J gene TRBJ2-1; D might be TRBD2 (5 bases). Germline V gene data show CDR1 as KGHSH and CDR2 as LQKENI. V was trimmed by 3 bases and J by 6 bases, leaving 6 bases between them. This CDR3 contains 12 residues. The CDR3 region has the DNA TGTGCCAGCTCACCGCGGGCCAATGAGCAGTTCTTC. The encoded protein is CASSPRANEQFF.

J is TRBJ2-5 and V is TRBV19; TRBD1 matches 7 bases. Trimming took 3 bases from V and 5 from J; bases not matched to a gene: 6. This CDR3 is built from 14 residues. The V gene's germline CDR1 is LNHDA and CDR2 SQIVND (reference sequence). CDR3 amino acids: CASSIRGRGETQYF. For the CDR3, the DNA is TGTGCCAGTAGTATTAGGGGGCGCGGGGAGACCCAGTACTTC.

The rearrangement uses TRBV6-5 and TRBJ1-2; the match to TRBD1 covers 7 bases. Germline V gene lookup returns CDR1 MNHEY and CDR2 SVGAGI. This CDR3 is built from 15 residues. V was clipped by 4 bases and J by 5 bases; unmatched bases: 10. CDR3 loop: CASSSQRGRGYGYTF. CDR3 in DNA: TGTGCCAGCAGTTCCCAGAGGGGGCGGGGATATGGCTACACCTTC.

The gene calls are TRBV11-2 and TRBJ2-7, with D perhaps matching TRBD2 (5 bases). The CDR3 runs 18 residues. Trimming cost V 1 base and J 4 bases, with 23 bases left between them. The germline gives CDR1 SGHAT, CDR2 FQNNGV. In nucleotides, the CDR3 is TGTGCCAGCAGCTTAGGATCAATGGGGTTGGGAGTCCTGTACGAGCAGTACTTC. Its translation: CASSLGSMGLGVLYEQYF.

V is TRBV27 and J is TRBJ2-3; TRBD1 agrees at 8 bases. Germline CDR1 is MNHEY and CDR2 is SMNVEV (reference sequence). Unmatched junction bases numbered 3, after V lost 6 bases and J lost 4 bases. This CDR3 contains 13 residues. DNA for the CDR3: TGTGCCAGCAGCAGGGGGCAAGCAGATACGCAGTATTTT. Encoded protein: CASSRGQADTQYF.

This clone occurred a few times. This rearrangement joins TRBV28 to TRBJ1-1; D unresolved. Germline CDR1 MDHEN, CDR2 SYDVKM. CDR3 length: 13 residues. The V end was cut by 7 bases, the J end by 0 bases, with 9 bases between. CDR3 nucleotides: TGTGCCAGCACCGGGATCATGAACACTGAAGCTTTCTTT. Translated, it gives CASTGIMNTEAFF.

In its sample, this clone was seen once. The chain employs TRBV5-1 and TRBJ2-7; 9 positions agree with TRBD2. Germline CDR1 and CDR2: SGHRS and YFSETQ. The CDR3 length is 16 residues. Trimming cost V 0 bases and J 1 base; bases outside gene matches: 5. The CDR3 DNA sequence: TGCGCCAGCAGCTTGGGGCTAGCGGGATTTTCCTACGAGCAGTACTTC. Protein: CASSLGLAGFSYEQYF.